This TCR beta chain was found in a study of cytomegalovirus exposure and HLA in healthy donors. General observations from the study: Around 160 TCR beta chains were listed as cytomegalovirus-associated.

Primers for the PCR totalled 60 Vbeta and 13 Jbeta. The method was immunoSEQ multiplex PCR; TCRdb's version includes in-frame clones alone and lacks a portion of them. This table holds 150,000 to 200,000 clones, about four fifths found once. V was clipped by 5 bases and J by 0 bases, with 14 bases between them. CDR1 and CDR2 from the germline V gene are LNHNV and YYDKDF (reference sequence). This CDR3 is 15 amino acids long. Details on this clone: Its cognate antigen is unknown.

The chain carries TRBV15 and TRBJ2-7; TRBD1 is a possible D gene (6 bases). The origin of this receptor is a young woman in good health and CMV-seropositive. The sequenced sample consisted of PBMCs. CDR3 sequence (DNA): TGTGCCACCAGCGGCAGGGGCTCCCTCTCCTACGAGCAGTACTTC. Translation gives CATSGRGSLSYEQYF.